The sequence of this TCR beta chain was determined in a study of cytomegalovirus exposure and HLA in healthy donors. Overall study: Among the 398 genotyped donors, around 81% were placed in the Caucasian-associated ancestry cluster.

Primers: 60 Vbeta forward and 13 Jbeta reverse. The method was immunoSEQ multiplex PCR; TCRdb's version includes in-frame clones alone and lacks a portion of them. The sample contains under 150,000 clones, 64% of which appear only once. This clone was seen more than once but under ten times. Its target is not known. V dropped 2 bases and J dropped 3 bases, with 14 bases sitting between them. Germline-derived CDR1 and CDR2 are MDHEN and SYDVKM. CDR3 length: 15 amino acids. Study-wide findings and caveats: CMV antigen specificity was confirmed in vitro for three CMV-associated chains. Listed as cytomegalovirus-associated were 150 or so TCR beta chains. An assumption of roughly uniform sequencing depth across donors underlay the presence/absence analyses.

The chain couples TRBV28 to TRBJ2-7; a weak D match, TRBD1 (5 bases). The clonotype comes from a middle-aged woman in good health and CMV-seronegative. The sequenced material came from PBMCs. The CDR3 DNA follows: TGTGCCAGCAGTTTAGTGGGGCAGGTGAGCTACGAGCAGTACTTC. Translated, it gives CASSLVGQVSYEQYF.